The next 4 T cell receptor beta chains were all read from a single sample in a study of OX40 agonist ivuxolimab in advanced cancers. Here immunoSEQ multiplex PCR was the method, and the copy in TCRdb shows in-frame clones only, minus some. The sample has 25,000 to 30,000 clones; roughly 86% are singletons. Sequenced material: CD4+ or CD8+ T cells sorted from blood, taken in a trial of the OX40 agonist ivuxolimab. Source of these receptors: an adult with an advanced solid tumor such as melanoma, head and neck, liver or kidney cancer.

The chain recombines TRBV28 with TRBJ2-7, with 7 bases aligning to TRBD2. CDR3 length: 14 amino acids. V shed 6 bases, J shed 7 bases, and the junction held 12 bases outside the gene matches. CDR1 is MDHEN, CDR2 SYDVKM, per germline. The CDR3 bases are TGTGCCAGCAGCCCCCCAGCGGGGACTTGGGAGCAGTACTTC. Its translation is CASSPPAGTWEQYF.

This chain uses TRBV5-6 with TRBJ2-7; D is possibly TRBD1 (6 bases). The germline V gene has CDR1 SGHDT and CDR2 YYEEEE. V was clipped by 4 bases and J by 2 bases, with 13 bases between them. CDR3 length: 14 residues. This chain's CDR3 is CASSPLQGAYEQYF. The CDR3 DNA sequence: TGTGCCAGCAGCCCCCTACAGGGTGCCTACGAGCAGTACTTC.

Only one count was recorded for this clone. J is TRBJ2-7 and V is TRBV7-9, with D tentatively TRBD1 or TRBD2 (5 bases each). The CDR3 runs to 13 residues. V was cut by 11 bases and J by 2 bases, with 16 bases left in between. Germline-derived CDR1 and CDR2 are SEHNR and FQNEAQ (reference sequence). The CDR3 bases are TGTGCCGGGGGACGAACCTCTACCTACGAGCAGTACTTC. Translating gives CAGGRTSTYEQYF.

The chain uses TRBV4-1 and TRBJ1-3, with D tentatively TRBD1 (6 bases). Germline assignment: CDR1 MGHRA and CDR2 YSYEKL. The V and J ends lost 3 bases and 0 bases respectively, with 18 bases between them. This CDR3 is 18 amino acids long. In nucleotides, the CDR3 is TGCGCCAGCAGCCAGACCGCTTGGGGGGCAACCTCTGGAAACACCATATATTTT. Its translation: CASSQTAWGATSGNTIYF.